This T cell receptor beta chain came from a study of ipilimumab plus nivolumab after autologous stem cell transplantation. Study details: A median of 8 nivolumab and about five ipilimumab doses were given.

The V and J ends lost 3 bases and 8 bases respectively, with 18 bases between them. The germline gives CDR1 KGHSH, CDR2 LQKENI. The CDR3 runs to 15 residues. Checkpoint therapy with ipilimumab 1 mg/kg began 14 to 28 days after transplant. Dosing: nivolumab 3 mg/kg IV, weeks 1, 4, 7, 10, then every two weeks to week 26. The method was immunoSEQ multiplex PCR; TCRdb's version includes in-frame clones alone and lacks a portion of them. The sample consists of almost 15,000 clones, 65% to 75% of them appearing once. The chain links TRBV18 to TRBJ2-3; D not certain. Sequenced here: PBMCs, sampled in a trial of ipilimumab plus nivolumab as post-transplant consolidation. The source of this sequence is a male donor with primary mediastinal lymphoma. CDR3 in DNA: TGTGCCAGCTCACCCCCGTTGAGGCGCGCGACTACGCAGTATTTT. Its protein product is CASSPPLRRATTQYF.